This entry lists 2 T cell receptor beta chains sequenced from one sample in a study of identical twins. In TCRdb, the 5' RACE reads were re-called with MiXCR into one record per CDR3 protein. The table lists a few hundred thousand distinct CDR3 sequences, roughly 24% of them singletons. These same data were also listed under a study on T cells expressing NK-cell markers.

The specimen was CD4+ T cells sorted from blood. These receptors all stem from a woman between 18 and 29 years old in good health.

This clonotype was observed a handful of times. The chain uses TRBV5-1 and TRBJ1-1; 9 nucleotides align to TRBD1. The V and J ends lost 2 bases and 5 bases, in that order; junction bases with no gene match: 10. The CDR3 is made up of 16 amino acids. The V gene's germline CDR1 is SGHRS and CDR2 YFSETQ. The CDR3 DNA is TGCGCCAGCAGCTTAAGGTTGGGACAGGGTAGAACTGAAGCTTTCTTT. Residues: CASSLRLGQGRTEAFF.

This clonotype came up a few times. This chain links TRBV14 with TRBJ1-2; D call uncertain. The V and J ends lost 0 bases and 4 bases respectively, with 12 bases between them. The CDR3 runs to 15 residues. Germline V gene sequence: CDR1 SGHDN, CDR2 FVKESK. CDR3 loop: CASSQEIGRTYGYTF. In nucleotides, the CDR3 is TGTGCCAGCAGCCAAGAGATAGGCAGAACCTATGGCTACACCTTC.